The 7 T cell receptor beta chains in this list originate from one sample, sequenced in a study of cytomegalovirus exposure and HLA in healthy donors. Repertoires were generated with immunoSEQ multiplex PCR, while TCRdb's copy carries only in-frame clones and drops some. This table has more than 300,000 clones, more than 80% appearing once. Sequencing input: PBMCs. The receptors come from a woman between 18 and 29 years old in good health and CMV-seronegative.

The rearrangement uses TRBV19 and TRBJ1-1; tentatively, D is TRBD1 (5 bases). The V gene lost 0 bases and the J gene lost 5 bases, with 16 bases spanning the gap. CDR1 and CDR2 (germline): LNHDA, SQIVND (reference sequence). This CDR3 has 16 residues. CDR3: CASSIDQGDDGTEAFF. Here the CDR3 DNA reads TGTGCCAGTAGTATAGATCAAGGGGATGACGGTACTGAAGCTTTCTTT. Based on the CDR3 plus reference TRBV19 and TRBJ1-1, the full variable domain is DGGITQSPKYLFRKEGQNVTLSCEQNLNHDAMYWYRQDPGQGLRLIYYSQIVNDFQKGDIAEGYSVSREKKESFPLTVTSAQKNPTAFYLCASSIDQGDDGTEAFFGQGTRLTVV.

This rearrangement joins TRBV25-1 to TRBJ1-4, with 11 bases fitting TRBD1. J lost 7 bases, V lost 4 bases, and 5 bases had no gene match. Germline V gene lookup returns CDR1 MGHDK and CDR2 SYGVNS. The CDR3 totals 15 residues. This chain's CDR3 is CASSVPGTGGEKLFF. CDR3 nucleotides: TGTGCCAGCAGTGTTCCCGGGACAGGGGGTGAAAAACTGTTTTTT. Combining the CDR3 with reference TRBV25-1 and TRBJ1-4 gives the whole variable domain EADIYQTPRYLVIGTGKKITLECSQTMGHDKMYWYQQDPGMELHLIHYSYGVNSTEKGDLSSESTVSRIRTEHFPLTLESARPSHTSQYLCASSVPGTGGEKLFFGSGTQLSVL.

This clone was counted once. The chain links TRBV4-2 to TRBJ1-1; D ambiguous. The CDR3 extends over 16 amino acids. Germline V gives CDR1 LGHNA, CDR2 YNFKEQ. V gave up 3 bases and J gave up 1 base, with 15 bases separating them. The CDR3 nucleotides are TGTGCCAGCAGCCAGTCACATTCCGTATCGAACACTGAAGCTTTCTTT. Protein sequence: CASSQSHSVSNTEAFF.

V and J are TRBV2 and TRBJ2-7; TRBD2 aligns across 10 bases. The CDR3 is made up of 17 amino acids. J lost 3 bases, V lost 2 bases, and 10 bases had no gene match. Germline V lookup: CDR1 SNHLY, CDR2 FYNNEI. The CDR3 sequence is CASSESSGRTNFYEQYF. For the CDR3, the DNA is TGTGCCAGCAGTGAAAGTAGCGGGAGGACCAATTTCTACGAGCAGTACTTC. The full variable domain, rest sourced from reference TRBV2 and TRBJ2-7, is EPEVTQTPSHQVTQMGQEVILRCVPISNHLYFYWYRQILGQKVEFLVSFYNNEISEKSEIFDDQFSVERPDGSNFTLKIRSTKLEDSAMYFCASSESSGRTNFYEQYFGPGTRLTVT.

V is TRBV6-5 and J is TRBJ2-1; D perhaps matches TRBD1 (6 bases). There are 13 residues in the CDR3. V was pared by 2 bases and J by 8 bases, with 10 bases between. Germline CDR1 MNHEY, CDR2 SVGAGI. This CDR3 is CASSYAGVDEQFF. CDR3 nucleotide sequence: TGTGCCAGCAGTTACGCAGGGGTCGATGAGCAGTTCTTC.

The chain recombines TRBV19 with TRBJ1-1; D ambiguous. The V end was cut by 7 bases, the J end by 3 bases, with 15 bases between. This CDR3 spans 14 amino acids. Germline CDR1 reads LNHDA; CDR2 reads SQIVND (reference sequence). This chain's CDR3 is CASTPTGWDTEAFF. CDR3 coding DNA: TGTGCCAGTACCCCGACGGGATGGGACACTGAAGCTTTCTTT.

The V call is TRBV28, the J call TRBJ1-2; TRBD1 might be the D (6 bases). CDR1 is MDHEN, CDR2 SYDVKM, per germline. The germline V and J ends were trimmed by 2 bases and 2 bases, with 12 bases remaining between them. This CDR3 has 15 amino acids. This chain's CDR3 is CASSLATGKNYGYTF. The DNA of the CDR3 is TGTGCCAGCAGTTTAGCTACAGGGAAGAACTATGGCTACACCTTC.